The rows below give T cell receptor beta chains drawn from one sample of a study of cytomegalovirus exposure and HLA in healthy donors. Data came from immunoSEQ multiplex PCR; TCRdb stores just in-frame clones and leaves some out. The data hold under 130,000 clones, with roughly three quarters observed a single time. Sample: PBMCs. The origin of the receptors is a man younger than 45 in good health and CMV-seronegative. CDR3s include the opening cysteine and the closing phenylalanine or tryptophan. A D gene is named only where the DNA matches it firmly. The listing skips clone size in some rows; elsewhere it reads once, few, many or a size class.

CDR3 length	V gene	J gene	D gene	clone size	CDR3 protein	CDR3 DNA
17	TRBV7-2	TRBJ2-1	TRBD2	-	CASSLIPGLGFMDEQFF	TGTGCCAGCAGCTTAATCCCAGGACTAGGTTTTATGGATGAGCAGTTCTTC
16	TRBV28	TRBJ1-3	TRBD1	once	CASSFWGQGSGNTIYF	TGTGCCAGCAGTTTTTGGGGACAGGGGTCCGGAAACACCATATATTTT
16	TRBV27	TRBJ1-1	-	-	CASSLKAGMVGTEAFF	TGTGCCAGCAGTTTAAAGGCAGGGATGGTGGGAACTGAAGCTTTCTTT
16	TRBV15	TRBJ2-7	TRBD2	-	CATSRGRTSVNYEQYF	TGTGCCACCAGCAGAGGTCGGACTAGCGTAAACTACGAGCAGTACTTC
12	TRBV30	TRBJ2-7	-	-	CAWRLANYEQYF	TGTGCCTGGAGGTTAGCAAACTACGAGCAGTACTTC
15	TRBV11-3	TRBJ2-1	TRBD2	-	CASSLVASGYNEQFF	TGTGCCAGCAGCTTAGTGGCTAGCGGGTACAATGAGCAGTTCTTC
14	TRBV6-5	TRBJ2-5	-	-	CASRDHRAAETQYF	TGTGCCAGCAGGGACCACAGGGCGGCCGAGACCCAGTACTTC
12	TRBV7-8	TRBJ2-1	TRBD1	-	CASSGGTGFGFF	TGTGCCAGCAGCGGAGGGACAGGGTTCGGGTTCTTC
17	TRBV7-8	TRBJ2-3	TRBD2	-	CASSPRRLAVSTDTQYF	TGTGCCAGCAGCCCGCGGCGACTAGCGGTTTCCACAGATACGCAGTATTTT
19	TRBV27	TRBJ1-1	-	-	CASSPSPWVGRPTNTEAFF	TGTGCCAGCAGTCCCTCGCCCTGGGTGGGCAGGCCAACGAACACTGAAGCTTTCTTT
13	TRBV5-1	TRBJ1-2	-	-	CASSLDAGYGYTF	TGCGCCAGCAGCTTGGACGCAGGTTACGGCTACACCTTC
15	TRBV10-3	TRBJ1-1	-	-	CAISESPLSGSGAFF	TGTGCCATCAGTGAGAGTCCTCTTTCGGGGTCGGGAGCTTTCTTT
16	TRBV6-1	TRBJ1-1	-	-	CASSEVDRPMNTEAFF	TGTGCCAGCAGTGAAGTCGACAGGCCCATGAACACTGAAGCTTTCTTT
17	TRBV6-1	TRBJ2-1	TRBD2	-	CASSEVNSGRVSNEQFF	TGTGCCAGCAGTGAAGTAAATAGCGGGAGGGTTAGCAATGAGCAGTTCTTC
15	TRBV6-5	TRBJ2-3	TRBD1	-	CASSLTGGLADTQYF	TGTGCCAGCAGTCTCACAGGGGGCTTAGCAGATACGCAGTATTTT
15	TRBV5-6	TRBJ1-2	-	-	CASSPGRDYNYGYTF	TGTGCCAGCAGCCCCGGGCGGGATTATAACTATGGCTACACCTTC
15	TRBV10-3	TRBJ1-5	-	few	CAISELATENQPQHF	TGTGCCATCAGTGAGCTAGCGACAGAAAATCAGCCCCAGCATTTT
14	TRBV5-5	TRBJ1-2	TRBD1	few	CASRTTGLSYGYTF	TGTGCCAGCAGAACGACAGGGTTGAGCTATGGCTACACCTTC
13	TRBV4-1	TRBJ2-7	-	few	CASSQGMSIAQYF	TGCGCCAGCAGCCAAGGGATGTCCATAGCGCAGTACTTC
14	TRBV4-2	TRBJ1-3	-	-	CASSQATGGNTIYF	TGTGCCAGCAGCCAAGCCACCGGGGGAAACACCATATATTTT
18	TRBV5-6	TRBJ2-5	TRBD1	-	CASSLRDRGLVAQETQYF	TGTGCCAGCAGCTTACGGGACAGGGGTTTGGTAGCTCAAGAGACCCAGTACTTC
13	TRBV7-2	TRBJ2-7	-	-	CASSSSDSYEQYF	TGTGCCAGCAGCTCGTCGGACAGCTACGAGCAGTACTTC
15	TRBV30	TRBJ2-1	-	-	CAWNRLGGTGDGGIF	TGTGCCTGGAATAGGTTGGGCGGGACGGGGGATGGAGGAATCTTC
17	TRBV11-2	TRBJ2-5	-	-	CASSLGVTGVRQETQYF	TGTGCCAGCAGCTTAGGAGTGACGGGAGTCCGACAAGAGACCCAGTACTTC
17	TRBV11-3	TRBJ2-1	TRBD1	once	CASSRTGRSSSYNEQFF	TGTGCCAGCAGCCGGACAGGCCGTTCGAGCTCCTACAATGAGCAGTTCTTC
15	TRBV18	TRBJ2-2	TRBD1	-	CASSPGQGATGELFF	TGTGCCAGCTCACCGGGACAGGGGGCGACCGGGGAGCTGTTTTTT
15	TRBV15	TRBJ2-7	TRBD1	-	CATSRETGGAYEQYF	TGTGCCACCAGCAGAGAGACAGGGGGCGCATACGAGCAGTACTTC
14	TRBV18	TRBJ2-1	-	-	CASSPPVKRNEQFF	TGTGCCAGCTCACCACCGGTCAAGCGCAATGAGCAGTTCTTC
13	TRBV28	TRBJ2-5	-	-	CASSLPPQETQYF	TGTGCCAGCAGTCTCCCCCCCCAAGAGACCCAGTACTTC
17	TRBV7-2	TRBJ1-2	TRBD1	-	CASSPQARTGRVYGYTF	TGTGCCAGCAGCCCCCAAGCCCGGACAGGGAGGGTCTATGGCTACACCTTC
15	TRBV7-2	TRBJ2-5	TRBD2	-	CASSFGGGREETQYF	TGTGCCAGCAGCTTTGGTGGCGGGAGGGAAGAGACCCAGTACTTC
15	TRBV9	TRBJ2-1	-	-	CASSVVGSPYNEQFF	TGTGCCAGCAGCGTAGTTGGGAGTCCCTACAATGAGCAGTTCTTC
14	TRBV30	TRBJ1-1	-	few	CAWSVFTGSNEAFF	TGTGCCTGGAGTGTATTTACGGGATCGAATGAAGCTTTCTTT
18	TRBV11-2	TRBJ1-2	TRBD1	-	CASSLDLPGQGARYGYTF	TGTGCCAGCAGCTTAGATCTCCCGGGACAGGGGGCGCGGTATGGCTACACCTTC
18	TRBV7-9	TRBJ2-7	TRBD2	-	CASSNTAGGTLRTYEQYF	TGTGCCAGCAGCAATACAGCGGGAGGGACCCTTAGGACCTACGAGCAGTACTTC
16	TRBV29-1	TRBJ1-4	TRBD1	few	CSVEGVPGQGNEKLFF	TGCAGCGTTGAAGGGGTTCCGGGACAGGGGAATGAAAAACTGTTTTTT
14	TRBV19	TRBJ1-2	TRBD1	few	CASSISQGAYGYTF	TGTGCCAGTAGTATAAGTCAGGGGGCCTATGGCTACACCTTC
15	TRBV2	TRBJ2-2	-	few	CASSEQFANTGELFF	TGTGCCAGCAGTGAGCAGTTCGCGAACACCGGGGAGCTGTTTTTT
15	TRBV11-3	TRBJ2-7	-	-	CASSPDRGAFYEQYF	TGTGCCAGCAGCCCCGACCGCGGAGCTTTCTACGAGCAGTACTTC
14	TRBV7-2	TRBJ2-5	-	-	CASSPKRVTETQYF	TGTGCCAGCAGCCCGAAGAGGGTTACGGAGACCCAGTACTTC
18	TRBV18	TRBJ1-2	TRBD1	-	CASSLQNTGTGSYYGYTF	TGTGCCAGCTCACTTCAAAACACCGGGACAGGGTCGTACTATGGCTACACCTTC
15	TRBV7-9	TRBJ1-4	-	-	CASSGAGTPDEKLFF	TGTGCCAGCAGCGGGGCCGGCACTCCGGATGAAAAACTGTTTTTT
14	TRBV6-6	TRBJ2-5	TRBD2	-	CATRTSGSQETQYF	TGTGCCACCCGGACTAGCGGAAGTCAAGAGACCCAGTACTTC
16	TRBV9	TRBJ1-6	-	few	CASSFAPGSLNSPLHF	TGTGCCAGCAGCTTCGCTCCCGGGAGCCTAAATTCACCCCTCCACTTT
13	TRBV7-9	TRBJ1-2	-	once	CASSLDRNDGYTF	TGTGCCAGCAGCTTAGACAGAAATGATGGCTACACCTTC
17	TRBV4-1	TRBJ1-3	-	-	CASSQEFTRSSGNTIYF	TGCGCCAGCAGCCAAGAATTCACACGCAGCTCTGGAAACACCATATATTTT
15	TRBV4-2	TRBJ1-1	-	-	CASSQDAGFTMETFF	TGTGCCAGCAGCCAAGATGCGGGGTTCACCATGGAGACTTTCTTT
13	TRBV14	TRBJ2-7	-	-	CASSQDRTYEQYF	TGTGCCAGCAGCCAAGATAGAACCTACGAGCAGTACTTC
14	TRBV6-1	TRBJ2-7	-	-	CASTQSSGSYEQYF	TGTGCCAGCACCCAATCAAGCGGTTCCTACGAGCAGTACTTC
15	TRBV5-4	TRBJ2-1	TRBD1	-	CASSRGTGGIYEQFF	TGTGCCAGCAGCCGGGGGACAGGGGGCATTTATGAGCAGTTCTTC
13	TRBV7-2	TRBJ1-3	-	few	CVCNREPGNTIYF	TGTGTCTGTAACCGGGAGCCTGGAAACACCATATATTTT
16	TRBV19	TRBJ2-7	TRBD2	-	CASSMSSGRYSYEQYF	TGTGCCAGTAGTATGTCTAGCGGGCGCTACTCCTACGAGCAGTACTTC
18	TRBV7-3	TRBJ2-2	-	-	CASSPNLDSLMNTGELFF	TGTGCCAGCAGCCCGAATTTGGACAGCCTAATGAACACCGGGGAGCTGTTTTTT
15	TRBV27	TRBJ1-6	-	-	CASSPRTPYNSPLHF	TGTGCCAGCAGCCCCCGGACTCCCTATAATTCACCCCTCCACTTT
15	TRBV27	TRBJ1-2	-	-	CASSLTGGTNYGYTF	TGTGCCAGCAGTTTAACGGGGGGAACTAACTATGGCTACACCTTC
19	TRBV5-1	TRBJ2-3	TRBD2	-	CASSLTLGLADRGGDTQYF	TGCGCCAGCAGCTTGACATTGGGACTAGCGGATCGAGGTGGAGATACGCAGTATTTT
14	TRBV6-1	TRBJ2-6	-	-	CASSGTRGANVLTF	TGTGCCAGCAGTGGCACGCGGGGGGCCAACGTCCTGACTTTC
10	TRBV2	TRBJ1-1	-	-	CASDGGKAFF	TGTGCCAGCGATGGCGGGAAAGCTTTCTTT
15	TRBV7-3	TRBJ2-1	TRBD2	-	CASSSDLLAGGEQFF	TGTGCCAGCAGCTCTGACCTACTAGCGGGAGGTGAGCAGTTCTTC